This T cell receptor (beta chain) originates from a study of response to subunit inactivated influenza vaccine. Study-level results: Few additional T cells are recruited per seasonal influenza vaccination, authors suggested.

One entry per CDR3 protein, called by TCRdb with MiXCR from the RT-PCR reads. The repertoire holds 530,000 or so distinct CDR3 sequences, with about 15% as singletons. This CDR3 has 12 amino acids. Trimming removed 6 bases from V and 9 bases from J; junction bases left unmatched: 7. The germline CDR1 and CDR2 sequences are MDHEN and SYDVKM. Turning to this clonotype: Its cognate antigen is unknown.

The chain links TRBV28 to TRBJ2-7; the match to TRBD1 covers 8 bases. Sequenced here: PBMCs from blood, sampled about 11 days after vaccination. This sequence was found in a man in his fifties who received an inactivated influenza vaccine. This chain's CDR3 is CASRTGDLRQYF. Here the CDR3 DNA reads TGTGCCAGCAGGACAGGGGATCTACGGCAGTACTTC.